The 20 T cell receptor beta chains below all came from one sample that was sequenced in a study of T cells in Graves' hyperthyroidism and ophthalmopathy. TCR beta CDR3 sequences were amplified from RNA transcripts. HTBI primers drove first-round RT-PCR of the TCR CDR3. Via MiXCR, TCRdb re-called the multiplex PCR reads, giving one row per CDR3 protein. Of about 320,000 distinct CDR3 sequences listed, over 15% were seen once; the top ten hold around a third. Sequencing was done on a sample of blood. These receptor sequences come from a man between 25 and 39 years old with Graves' hyperthyroidism.

This clonotype was picked up many times. The rearrangement links TRBV6-2 or TRBV6-3 to TRBJ2-1, with TRBD1 as a possible D gene (5 bases). The CDR3 sequence is 14 residues long. Trimming removed 2 bases at V and 7 bases at J, with 12 bases between. Germline V lookup: CDR1 MNHEY, CDR2 SVGEGT. CDR3 nucleotides: TGTGCCAGCAGTTACCCCTTGGGGCGGAATGAGCAGTTCTTC. This codes for CASSYPLGRNEQFF.

In its sample, this clonotype was seen a few times. The rearrangement links TRBV12-3 or TRBV12-4 to TRBJ1-1; D is perhaps TRBD1 (5 bases). V lost 6 bases and J lost 5, with 13 bases in between. This CDR3 contains 13 residues. Here the CDR3 DNA reads TGTGCCAGCAGCCCTGGGGGGTGGACTGAAGCTTTCTTT. As protein: CASSPGGWTEAFF.

This chain joins TRBV29-1 and TRBJ2-1; D might be TRBD2 (6 bases). V lost 5 bases and J lost 14, with 19 bases in between. Per germline, CDR1 SQVTM and CDR2 ANQGSEA. There are 12 residues in the CDR3. CDR3 protein: CSVSNPGLQEFF. CDR3 in DNA: TGCAGCGTTTCTAACCCGGGACTCCAAGAGTTCTTC.

This clonotype occurred many times. The CDR3 loop reads CSARNGGNEQFF. The DNA for the CDR3 is TGCAGTGCTAGGAACGGTGGCAATGAGCAGTTCTTC. The genes are TRBV20-1 and TRBJ2-1; D call uncertain. Germline V gives CDR1 DFQATT, CDR2 SNEGSKA (reference sequence). The CDR3 is 12 amino acids. The V gene lost 3 bases and the J gene lost 6 bases, with 9 bases spanning the gap.

This clonotype was recorded at least ten times. This sequence joins TRBV7-9 and TRBJ2-7; weak D call: TRBD1 (8 bases). The CDR3 has 20 residues. Germline V lookup: CDR1 SEHNR, CDR2 FQNEAQ (reference sequence). V dropped 0 bases and J dropped 5 bases, with 29 bases sitting between them. CDR3 sequence (DNA): TGTGCCAGCAGCTTAGCGCGTGACAGGGGCTACCAAGCGGGGAATAACGAGCAGTACTTC. Translated, it gives CASSLARDRGYQAGNNEQYF.

The rearrangement links TRBV20-1 to TRBJ1-6; weak D call: TRBD1 (6 bases). V was pared by 0 bases and J by 3 bases, with 12 bases between. Germline assignment: CDR1 DFQATT and CDR2 SNEGSKA (reference sequence). CDR3 length: 16 residues. The CDR3 DNA sequence: TGCAGTGCTAGAGACCGACCAGGGGTCTATAATTCACCCCTCCACTTT. Protein: CSARDRPGVYNSPLHF.

This clonotype was counted ten times or more. The chain recombines TRBV18 with TRBJ2-1; 9 bases line up with TRBD1. The V gene end was trimmed by 2 bases and the J gene end by 15 bases; junction bases not matched to a gene: 8. The germline V gene has CDR1 KGHSH and CDR2 LQKENI. The CDR3 sequence is 13 residues long. The CDR3 nucleotides read TGTGCCAGCTCACCAGGCGGACAGGGGCGCACGTTCTTC. This codes for CASSPGGQGRTFF. The whole variable domain, filled in from reference TRBV18 and TRBJ2-1, reads NAGVMQNPRHLVRRRGQEARLRCSPMKGHSHVYWYRQLPEEGLKFMVYLQKENIIDESGMPKERFSAEFPKEGPSILRIQQVVRGDSAAYFCASSPGGQGRTFFGPGTRLTVL.

The chain joins TRBV19 to TRBJ2-6, with D perhaps TRBD1 (5 bases). There are 16 residues in the CDR3. V was clipped by 4 bases and J by 0 bases, with 10 bases between them. Looked up from germline, CDR1 is LNHDA and CDR2 is SQIVND (reference sequence). CDR3 sequence (DNA): TGTGCCAGTAGTAATCAGGGTAGCTCTGGGGCCAACGTCCTGACTTTC. This sequence encodes CASSNQGSSGANVLTF.

This clonotype showed up just a few times. The chain combines TRBV28 with TRBJ2-1, with TRBD2 matching over 8 bases. V trimming: 1 base; J trimming: 6 bases; junction bases outside the gene matches: 8. The CDR3 sequence is 16 residues long. Per germline, CDR1 MDHEN and CDR2 SYDVKM. The CDR3 region has the DNA TGTGCCAGCAGTTTATTTGAGACTAGCGCGAGCAATGAGCAGTTCTTC. Translating gives CASSLFETSASNEQFF.

The chain joins TRBV3-1 to TRBJ2-7, with no clear D. The length of the CDR3 is 16 residues. The germline CDR1 and CDR2 sequences are LGHDT and YNNKEL (reference sequence). The V and J ends lost 1 base and 3 bases respectively, with 16 bases between them. The CDR3 here is CASSQVRRLKSYEQYF. DNA of the CDR3: TGTGCCAGCAGCCAAGTCCGCCGCCTGAAGAGCTACGAGCAGTACTTC.

Many counts were recorded for this clonotype. The chain uses TRBV6-1 and TRBJ2-4, with D possibly TRBD1 on 5 matching bases. Germline-derived CDR1 and CDR2 are MNHNS and SASEGT. Trimming stripped 6 bases from V and 7 bases from J, with 13 bases between. The CDR3 runs to 13 residues. CDR3 nucleotides: TGTGCCAGCAGCCAGGGTAGGATGAACATTCAGTACTTC. Amino acids: CASSQGRMNIQYF.

This clonotype has only one observation. This may come from a read error, since a much larger clone is one base off. This chain uses TRBV15 with TRBJ1-1; D is undetermined. Germline CDR1 and CDR2: LNHNV and YYDKDF (reference sequence). The length of the CDR3 is 16 residues. V shed 0 bases and J shed 0 bases, with 11 bases lying between them. The CDR3 spells CATSRDPGNMNTEAFF. The CDR3 DNA reads as TGTGCCACCAGCAGAGATCCCGGGAACATGAACACTGAAGCTTTCTTT.

A remark on this clonotype: This may come from a read error, since a much larger clone is one base off. V gene TRBV9 combines with J gene TRBJ1-2, with 12 bases aligning to TRBD1. V shed 4 bases and J 8 bases; nucleotides not matched to a gene: 9. The CDR3 covers 15 residues. Germline V gene sequence: CDR1 SGDLS, CDR2 YYNGEE. CDR3 coding DNA: TGTGCCAGCAGCATGGCCGGGACAGGGGGCCTAGGCTACACCTTC. Amino acid sequence: CASSMAGTGGLGYTF.

This clonotype was counted ten times or more. This chain connects TRBV3-1 to TRBJ2-1; a possible D gene is TRBD2 (6 bases). V shed 4 bases and J shed 0 bases, with 10 bases lying between them. This CDR3 comprises 15 residues. Looked up from germline, CDR1 is LGHDT and CDR2 is YNNKEL (reference sequence). The CDR3 coding sequence is TGTGCCAGCAGCCCGGGGGTACACTCCTACAATGAGCAGTTCTTC. Its translation: CASSPGVHSYNEQFF.

The rearrangement joins TRBV5-1 to TRBJ2-2; D not certain. Germline V gene data show CDR1 as SGHRS and CDR2 as YFSETQ. The germline V and J ends were trimmed by 0 bases and 0 bases, with 6 bases remaining between them. CDR3 length: 15 residues. The CDR3 spells CASSLDVANTGELFF. The CDR3 DNA is TGCGCCAGCAGCTTGGACGTTGCGAACACCGGGGAGCTGTTTTTT.

This clonotype showed up many times. The chain carries TRBV18 and TRBJ1-1; D is unclear. From germline, CDR1 is KGHSH and CDR2 LQKENI. V lost 3 bases, J lost 3 bases, and 5 bases lay in between. This CDR3 is 12 amino acids long. Written as DNA, the CDR3 is TGTGCCAGCTCACCGGACTACACTGAAGCTTTCTTT. Residues: CASSPDYTEAFF.

This clonotype occurred many times. The chain combines TRBV28 with TRBJ1-2; no definite D call. The CDR3 is 14 amino acids. V was pared by 6 bases and J by 8 bases, with 19 bases between. Germline V gives CDR1 MDHEN, CDR2 SYDVKM. CDR3 nucleotide sequence: TGTGCCAGCAGCCCCCGACCGACATCACTAGGCTACACCTTC. It is translated as CASSPRPTSLGYTF.

This chain joins TRBV7-2 and TRBJ2-7; D unresolved. The J call may be incorrect, as the DNA end agrees better with TRBJ2-1. The V gene's germline CDR1 is SGHTA and CDR2 FQGNSA. The CDR3 is 13 residues long. As DNA, the CDR3 is TGTGCCAGCAGCTTACCCCCGACCTACGAGCAGTTCTTC. Translating it yields CASSLPPTYEQFF.

The chain carries TRBV27 and TRBJ1-5; no firm D call. Germline V gene lookup returns CDR1 MNHEY and CDR2 SMNVEV (reference sequence). CDR3 length: 15 residues. Trimming removed 1 base from V and 10 bases from J, with 17 bases in between. In DNA, the CDR3 is TGTGCCAGCAGTTTATTCGGGTCCCGGCTTCGACCCCAGCATTTT. Its protein is CASSLFGSRLRPQHF.

Many counts were recorded for this clonotype. The chain uses TRBV19 and TRBJ1-2, with unresolved D. Germline V gives CDR1 LNHDA, CDR2 SQIVND (reference sequence). V was trimmed by 0 bases and J by 4 bases, leaving 15 bases between them. This CDR3 has 16 residues. In DNA form, the CDR3 reads TGTGCCAGTAGTATAGATCAGCCTCAGAGGCCCTATGGCTACACCTTC. Its protein product is CASSIDQPQRPYGYTF.